The 20 T cell receptor beta chains reported below all come from one sample, sequenced in a study of shared clonotypes between healthy human individuals. The repertoire was sequenced with immunoSEQ multiplex PCR; TCRdb's copy has only in-frame clones and lacks some. The table lists around 2,000,000 clones, around 96% of them singletons. CD8 cells classed as naive were CD45RO-negative and positively selected for CCR7, excluding terminally differentiated effector memory CD45RA+ cells. Sequencing used naive CD8+ T cells sorted from blood. These receptors were taken from a man younger than 30 in good health.

The CDR3 sequence: CASSPTLGDAGDTQYF. CDR3 DNA sequence: TGTGCCAGCAGTCCTACTTTGGGGGATGCGGGAGATACGCAGTATTTT. This chain joins TRBV27 and TRBJ2-3; D assignment may be TRBD1 or TRBD2 (5 bases each). The germline CDR1 and CDR2 sequences are MNHEY and SMNVEV (reference sequence). This CDR3 has 16 amino acids. The V end lost 5 bases, the J end lost 5 bases, and 20 bases lay between the germline ends.

The V gene is TRBV10-1, the J gene TRBJ2-1, with a possible D match to TRBD1 (5 bases). Germline CDR1 WNHNN, CDR2 SYGVQD (reference sequence). V was clipped by 3 bases and J by 5 bases, with 5 bases between them. The CDR3 is made up of 12 amino acids. The CDR3 coding sequence is TGCGCCAGCAGTGAAGGGGACAATGAGCAGTTCTTC. Translated, it gives CASSEGDNEQFF.

The chain is built from TRBV30 and TRBJ1-2; D is ambiguous. With 2 bases removed from V and 2 bases from J, the gap between germline ends came to 15 bases. The CDR3 length is 15 residues. The germline V gene has CDR1 GTSNPN and CDR2 SVGIG (reference sequence). The CDR3 sequence is CAWSHVWTENYGYTF. CDR3 DNA: TGTGCCTGGAGTCACGTGTGGACCGAGAACTATGGCTACACCTTC.

V usage is TRBV5-4 and J usage is TRBJ1-1; D uncertain. CDR1 and CDR2 (germline): SGHNT, YYREEE (reference sequence). CDR3 length equals 13 residues. V gave up 4 bases and J gave up 0 bases, with 7 bases separating them. This chain's CDR3 is CASSGVMNTEAFF. The CDR3 bases are TGTGCCAGCAGCGGGGTTATGAACACTGAAGCTTTCTTT.

The rearrangement uses TRBV4-1 and TRBJ2-7; TRBD2 is a possible D gene (5 bases). The CDR3 runs 14 residues. Germline V gives CDR1 MGHRA, CDR2 YSYEKL. V lost 0 bases and J 7 bases, leaving 13 bases between the germline ends. CDR3 DNA: TGCGCCAGCAGCCAAGATACTGGAATAGCGGAGCAGTACTTC. It encodes CASSQDTGIAEQYF.

The rearrangement links TRBV4-1 to TRBJ2-1, with TRBD2 as a possible D gene (5 bases). Germline CDR1 is MGHRA and CDR2 is YSYEKL. The germline V and J ends were trimmed by 0 bases and 7 bases, with 16 bases remaining between them. The length of the CDR3 is 16 residues. The CDR3, as DNA: TGCGCCAGCAGCCAAGAGGTAGCGCCGTTGAGTAATGAGCAGTTCTTC. This sequence encodes CASSQEVAPLSNEQFF.

J is TRBJ1-2 and V is TRBV10-3, with 10 bases identical to TRBD1. The CDR3 loop spans 15 amino acids. The J segment lost 3 bases and the V segment lost 8 bases, leaving 9 bases of the junction unmatched. Germline V gene data show CDR1 as ENHRY and CDR2 as SYGVKD. The CDR3 nucleotides read TGTGCCATCTGGGACGGGACAGGGGAGGACTATGGCTACACCTTC. Translating it yields CAIWDGTGEDYGYTF.

The rearrangement uses TRBV9 and TRBJ2-7, with TRBD1 matching 10 bases. V lost 3 bases to trimming and J lost 4 bases; unmatched junction nucleotides: 7. The CDR3 is 15 residues long. The germline gives CDR1 SGDLS, CDR2 YYNGEE. Here the CDR3 reads CASSGWTGGRYEQYF. DNA for the CDR3: TGTGCCAGCAGCGGCTGGACAGGGGGGAGGTACGAGCAGTACTTC.

CDR3 in amino acids: CASTGQENSPLHF. The CDR3 coding sequence is TGTGCCAGCACCGGACAGGAAAATTCACCCCTCCACTTT. The V call is TRBV19, the J call TRBJ1-6, with TRBD1 identical over 7 bases. J gave up 7 bases and V 9 bases, and 6 bases lay outside the gene matches. There are 13 residues in the CDR3. Germline V gene data show CDR1 as LNHDA and CDR2 as SQIVND (reference sequence).

V usage is TRBV7-9 and J usage is TRBJ1-2; no firm D call. The CDR3 has 15 residues. V was cut by 5 bases and J by 4 bases, with 17 bases left in between. Germline V gene sequence: CDR1 SEHNR, CDR2 FQNEAQ (reference sequence). In DNA, the CDR3 is TGTGCCAGCAGCCCAAGCACAGAACTAGGCTATGGCTACACCTTC. It is translated as CASSPSTELGYGYTF. The variable domain in full, completed from reference TRBV7-9 and TRBJ1-2, reads DTGVSQNPRHKITKRGQNVTFRCDPISEHNRLYWYRQTLGQGPEFLTYFQNEAQLEKSRLLSDRFSAERPKGSFSTLEIQRTEQGDSAMYLCASSPSTELGYGYTFGSGTRLTVV.

This chain joins TRBV15 and TRBJ2-7; D is undetermined. In germline, CDR1 is LNHNV, CDR2 YYDKDF (reference sequence). This CDR3 has 13 residues. V was trimmed by 0 bases and J by 7 bases, leaving 10 bases between them. The CDR3 nucleotides read TGTGCCACCAGCAGAGATACCCGCCCGGAGCAGTACTTC. The encoded protein is CATSRDTRPEQYF. Full variable domain (missing parts from reference TRBV15 and TRBJ2-7): DAMVIQNPRYQVTQFGKPVTLSCSQTLNHNVMYWYQQKSSQAPKLLFHYYDKDFNNEADTPDNFQSRRPNTSFCFLDIRSPGLGDTAMYLCATSRDTRPEQYFGPGTRLTVT.

The chain has TRBV9 and TRBJ2-1, with D perhaps given as TRBD1 or TRBD2 (6 bases each). Germline V gene sequence: CDR1 SGDLS, CDR2 YYNGEE. CDR3 length: 14 residues. V gave up 3 bases and J gave up 8 bases, with 15 bases separating them. The CDR3 DNA follows: TGTGCCAGCAGCGAGGGGGTAGCGGCATATGAGCAGTTCTTC. Protein product: CASSEGVAAYEQFF.

V gene TRBV12-5 combines with J gene TRBJ2-7, with D hard to call. Deletions cut 6 bases from V and 7 bases from J, with 13 bases between. The CDR3 is 12 residues long. Germline CDR1 reads LGHNT; CDR2 reads FRNRAP. Here the CDR3 reads CASGPSQDEQYF. CDR3 coding DNA: TGTGCTAGTGGACCCTCCCAGGATGAGCAGTACTTC.

The chain uses TRBV28 and TRBJ1-1, with D possibly matching TRBD1 (5 bases). V was clipped by 4 bases and J by 4 bases, with 13 bases between them. Germline CDR1 and CDR2: MDHEN and SYDVKM. CDR3 length: 14 residues. The CDR3 sequence is CASSWGIGGTEAFF. Written as DNA, the CDR3 is TGTGCCAGCAGTTGGGGCATTGGGGGCACTGAAGCTTTCTTT. The full variable domain, its missing parts supplied by reference TRBV28 and TRBJ1-1, is DVKVTQSSRYLVKRTGEKVFLECVQDMDHENMFWYRQDPGLGLRLIYFSYDVKMKEKGDIPEGYSVSREKKERFSLILESASTNQTSMYLCASSWGIGGTEAFFGQGTRLTVV.

This chain connects TRBV4-1 to TRBJ1-1; no clear D gene. Germline loops: CDR1 MGHRA, CDR2 YSYEKL. V lost 1 base to trimming and J lost 2 bases, with 11 bases between them. The CDR3 is 15 amino acids. CDR3 amino acids: CASSQGRPPNTEAFF. The CDR3 DNA follows: TGCGCCAGCAGCCAAGGAAGACCACCTAACACTGAAGCTTTCTTT.

V and J are TRBV5-6 and TRBJ2-3; D gene ambiguous. V dropped 3 bases and J dropped 2 bases, with 19 bases sitting between them. Germline V gene data show CDR1 as SGHDT and CDR2 as YYEEEE. The CDR3 is 17 amino acids. In DNA, the CDR3 is TGTGCCAGCAGCTCATTCCCGGCGGTTGGCTTCACAGATACGCAGTATTTT. Translated: CASSSFPAVGFTDTQYF.

A remark on this clone: Within the sample, other DNA sequences also encode this same CDR3. This chain uses TRBV11-2 with TRBJ2-5; D remains unclear. The CDR3 is 11 residues long. V was clipped by 3 bases and J by 5 bases, with 4 bases between them. CDR1 SGHAT and CDR2 FQNNGV come from the germline V gene. CDR3: CASSFSETQYF. The CDR3 DNA follows: TGTGCCAGCAGCTTCTCGGAGACCCAGTACTTC.

This chain uses TRBV28 with TRBJ1-1; D is unclear. The CDR3 consists of 13 residues. Trimming cost V 2 bases and J 3 bases, with 7 bases left between them. Germline CDR1 MDHEN, CDR2 SYDVKM. The chain's CDR3 is CASSLVLDTEAFF. CDR3 coding DNA: TGTGCCAGCAGTTTAGTACTGGACACTGAAGCTTTCTTT.

The chain carries TRBV7-2 and TRBJ2-5, with D unresolved. Germline V CDR1 and CDR2: SGHTA, FQGNSA. The CDR3 contains 16 residues. Trimming left V 5 bases short and J 1 base short, with 17 bases between. For the CDR3, the DNA is TGTGCCAGCAGCCGTAACATACCGGTTTCCCAAGAGACCCAGTACTTC. This gives the protein CASSRNIPVSQETQYF.

The gene calls are TRBV9 and TRBJ2-2; D unclear. Trimming stripped 0 bases from V and 9 bases from J, with 9 bases between. The CDR3 has 13 amino acids. The V gene's germline CDR1 is SGDLS and CDR2 YYNGEE. The CDR3 DNA is TGTGCCAGCAGCGTAGAGGAGCAACGGGAGCTGTTTTTT. It specifies CASSVEEQRELFF. The full variable domain, rest sourced from reference TRBV9 and TRBJ2-2, is DSGVTQTPKHLITATGQRVTLRCSPRSGDLSVYWYQQSLDQGLQFLIQYYNGEERAKGNILERFSAQQFPDLHSELNLSSLELGDSALYFCASSVEEQRELFFGEGSRLTVL.